The clone carrying this T cell receptor beta chain was seen only once. CDR1 is MNHEY and CDR2 is SVGEGT in the germline V gene. The CDR3 runs 13 residues. V lost 4 bases and J lost 6, with 13 bases in between. Original methodology: Using reference gene primer amplification, nucleated cell counts were estimated. Sequencing used immunoSEQ multiplex PCR; TCRdb keeps in-frame clones, though not all of them. The DNA gave D and trimming, while V, J and clone size come from that table. Among about 170,000 clones listed, roughly 80% were seen once. This specimen belongs to a study of blood T cell repertoires in COVID-19. In the study overall: Acute-phase and convalescent COVID-19 samples originated in the United States, Italy and Spain. PBMCs, B-cell-depleted T cells, or T cells were the source of the cDNA or gDNA that made up the material.

The Seattle site enrolled patients during active infection and followed them longitudinally. Input material: peripheral blood. V is TRBV6-2 or TRBV6-3 and J is TRBJ2-7; D gene uncertain. The source of this sequence is a woman over 75 with COVID-19, enrolled during active disease. The CDR3 DNA reads TGTGCCAGCAGTTTGAATAGATTAACCGAGCAGTACTTC. It is translated as CASSLNRLTEQYF.